The clone carrying this T cell receptor beta chain appeared many times. These data belong to a study of metastatic and nonmetastatic thyroid tumors. Across the study: Thyroid patients, malignant and benign, had repertoires compared across blood and tumor or nodule tissue.

Each patient came to thyroid surgery without any prior treatment (of any kind). TCRdb re-analyzed the PCR reads using MiXCR. The data contain approximately 50,000 clones, more than 20% of them seen just once; the ten biggest clones take up 4%. CDR1 SNHLY and CDR2 FYNNEI come from the germline V gene. The V and J ends lost 3 bases and 7 bases respectively, with 9 bases between them. The CDR3 contains 12 residues. The source of this sequence is a female donor with papillary thyroid cancer or a benign thyroid nodule (not recorded which). Some clones in this sample may be carry-over from other donors' samples. The rearrangement links TRBV2 to TRBJ1-2; D possibly corresponds to TRBD1 (5 bases). Sample: blood. CDR3: CASSDQGFGYTF. In DNA form, the CDR3 reads TGTGCCAGCAGTGACCAGGGTTTTGGCTACACCTTC.